Each of the 17 T cell receptor beta chains below was sequenced from the same sample in a study of blood T cells in healthy people across ages. The second PCR ran about 6 to 12 cycles with a sample-barcoded 5' primer and J-beta primers. TCRdb fed the 5' RACE reads into MiXCR, producing one record per CDR3 protein. The sample includes about 780,000 distinct CDR3 sequences, about 46% seen only once; the top ten take roughly 18%. Source material: blood. The receptors originated from a man older than 75 in good health.

This clonotype was observed a handful of times. Possible read error: a much larger clone is one base away. The chain combines TRBV20-1 with TRBJ2-5, with D possibly matching TRBD2 (5 bases). Germline V gene sequence: CDR1 DFQATT, CDR2 SNEGSKA (reference sequence). The CDR3 is 12 residues long. The CDR3 DNA reads as TGCAGTGCTAGTTCTCCTGGGGAGACCCGGTACTTC. This sequence encodes CSASSPGETRYF.

The rearrangement links TRBV20-1 to TRBJ2-3; D may match TRBD1 or TRBD2 (5 bases each). CDR1 and CDR2 from the germline V gene are DFQATT and SNEGSKA (reference sequence). This CDR3 spans 12 amino acids. Deletions cut 6 bases from V and 11 bases from J, with 18 bases between. The CDR3 here is CSASWTGDRQYF. In DNA, the CDR3 is TGCAGTGCCTCCTGGACCGGGGACCGGCAGTATTTT.

This clonotype appeared many times. The chain carries TRBV9 and TRBJ2-1; D call uncertain. Trimming removed 3 bases at V and 2 bases at J, with 9 bases between. This CDR3 has 14 amino acids. The germline V gene encodes CDR1 SGDLS and CDR2 YYNGEE. Here the CDR3 reads CASSDGGAYNEQFF. CDR3 DNA sequence: TGTGCCAGCAGCGATGGTGGCGCCTACAATGAGCAGTTCTTC. The full variable domain, in which reference TRBV9 and TRBJ2-1 provide the parts outside the CDR3, is DSGVTQTPKHLITATGQRVTLRCSPRSGDLSVYWYQQSLDQGLQFLIQYYNGEERAKGNILERFSAQQFPDLHSELNLSSLELGDSALYFCASSDGGAYNEQFFGPGTRLTVL.

This clonotype was recorded a few times. The CDR3 spells CASSVERGEQFF. The CDR3 coding sequence is TGTGCCAGCAGCGTAGAGAGGGGTGAGCAGTTCTTC. This sequence joins TRBV9 and TRBJ2-1; either TRBD1 or TRBD2 may supply D (5 bases each). V was clipped by 0 bases and J by 9 bases, with 7 bases between them. Per germline, CDR1 SGDLS and CDR2 YYNGEE. The CDR3 contains 12 residues.

The gene calls are TRBV6-2 or TRBV6-3 and TRBJ2-1; D is tentatively TRBD1 or TRBD2 (5 bases each). The germline CDR1 and CDR2 sequences are MNHEY and SVGEGT. CDR3 length equals 15 residues. V dropped 4 bases and J dropped 2 bases, with 12 bases sitting between them. DNA of the CDR3: TGTGCCAGCAGTTCGGGGCTAGACCCCTACAATGAGCAGTTCTTC. It encodes CASSSGLDPYNEQFF.

The genes are TRBV3-1 and TRBJ2-2, with D perhaps TRBD2 (5 bases). The CDR3 runs 14 residues. The germline V gene encodes CDR1 LGHDT and CDR2 YNNKEL (reference sequence). The V gene lost 4 bases and the J gene lost 4 bases, with 10 bases spanning the gap. This CDR3 is CASSPLRATGELFF. The CDR3 DNA sequence: TGTGCCAGCAGCCCCTTGCGGGCCACCGGGGAGCTGTTTTTT. The variable domain in full, completed from reference TRBV3-1 and TRBJ2-2, reads DTAVSQTPKYLVTQMGNDKSIKCEQNLGHDTMYWYKQDSKKFLKIMFSYNNKELIINETVPNRFSPKSPDKAHLNLHINSLELGDSAVYFCASSPLRATGELFFGEGSRLTVL.

The chain combines TRBV6-5 with TRBJ1-4; TRBD1 aligns across 7 bases. V shed 2 bases, J shed 2 bases, and the junction held 14 bases outside the gene matches. Germline V gene data show CDR1 as MNHEY and CDR2 as SVGAGI. The CDR3 covers 19 residues. CDR3 bases: TGTGCCAGCAGTTACACCACCGGAGCCAGGGGGTTTACTAATGAAAAACTGTTTTTT. As protein: CASSYTTGARGFTNEKLFF.

The V gene is TRBV7-6, the J gene TRBJ2-1, with D unresolved. V was cut by 5 bases and J by 8 bases, with 13 bases left in between. Germline values: CDR1 SGHVS, CDR2 FNYEAQ. The CDR3 is 13 residues long. The CDR3 protein is CASSRVRRDEQFF. In DNA form, the CDR3 reads TGTGCCAGCAGCCGTGTGCGTCGGGATGAGCAGTTCTTC.

This chain joins TRBV12-3 or TRBV12-4 and TRBJ1-2, with 8 bases that match TRBD1. The CDR3 is made up of 17 amino acids. V was clipped by 4 bases and J by 8 bases; unmatched bases: 18. CDR3 DNA: TGTGCCAGCAGTTCAACGACAGGGGTATACACCACTAGGGGCTACACCTTC. Translation: CASSSTTGVYTTRGYTF.

The chain employs TRBV7-3 and TRBJ2-2; 7 bases fit TRBD2. Germline V gene sequence: CDR1 SGHTA, CDR2 FQGTGA. The CDR3 spans 16 residues. Trimming cost V 5 bases and J 0 bases; bases outside gene matches: 6. As DNA, the CDR3 is TGTGCCAGCAGCGCCCTCGGACTAGCGAACACCGGGGAGCTGTTTTTT. This gives the protein CASSALGLANTGELFF.

The chain carries TRBV7-2 and TRBJ2-1; TRBD2 matches 13 bases. Germline CDR1 and CDR2: SGHTA and FQGNSA. This CDR3 comprises 16 residues. The ends lost 5 bases at V and 9 bases at J; junction bases unmatched: 10. CDR3 in DNA: TGTGCCAGCAGCCCGTCCGGACTAGCGGGAGTTGTTGAGCAGTTCTTC. Protein product: CASSPSGLAGVVEQFF. The variable domain in full, completed from reference TRBV7-2 and TRBJ2-1, reads GAGVSQSPSNKVTEKGKDVELRCDPISGHTALYWYRQSLGQGLEFLIYFQGNSAPDKSGLPSDRFSAERTGGSVSTLTIQRTQQEDSAVYLCASSPSGLAGVVEQFFGPGTRLTVL.

V and J are TRBV6-1 and TRBJ1-1; maybe TRBD1 (5 bases). The CDR3 has 14 amino acids. CDR1 MNHNS and CDR2 SASEGT come from the germline V gene. The V end lost 7 bases, the J end lost 1 base, and 13 bases lay between the germline ends. This CDR3 reads CASKRGAPNTEAFF. The CDR3 coding sequence is TGTGCCAGCAAGAGAGGGGCTCCGAACACTGAAGCTTTCTTT.

The genes are TRBV28 and TRBJ2-1; 14 bases are a match to TRBD2. Germline trimming cut 8 bases from V and 7 bases from J; bases unmatched to any gene: 7. The CDR3 length is 15 residues. Germline CDR1 and CDR2: MDHEN and SYDVKM. The chain's CDR3 is CASLSRTSGRNEQFF. The CDR3 bases are TGTGCCAGCCTATCAAGGACTAGCGGGAGGAATGAGCAGTTCTTC.

The chain carries TRBV4-2 and TRBJ1-2; D gene ambiguous. Trimming took off 4 bases at V and 3 bases at J, with 6 bases between the two ends. The CDR3 runs 12 residues. Germline CDR1 is LGHNA and CDR2 is YNFKEQ. The CDR3 spells CASSPSHYGYTF. Written as DNA, the CDR3 is TGTGCCAGCAGCCCGTCACACTATGGCTACACCTTC.

This clonotype has a handful of counts. The chain links TRBV11-1 to TRBJ2-3; TRBD2 might be the D (5 bases). Germline V gene data show CDR1 as SGHAT and CDR2 as FQDESV (reference sequence). Trimming pared 4 bases from V and 14 bases from J, leaving 19 bases between. The CDR3 has 13 amino acids. As DNA, the CDR3 is TGTGCCAGCAGCTCTTTTACCACGGGATCCCGGTATTTT. Encoded protein: CASSSFTTGSRYF.

As regards this clonotype: One end of the junction is discordant with germline, which a read error may explain. The CDR3 loop reads CAGSHGTGKGETQYF. The CDR3 region has the DNA TGTGCCGGCAGCCACGGGACAGGGAAGGGAGAGACCCAGTACTTC. The V call is TRBV6-4, the J call TRBJ2-5; 9 positions match TRBD1. Germline loops: CDR1 MRHNA, CDR2 SNTAGT. The CDR3 is 15 amino acids.

V gene TRBV28 combines with J gene TRBJ2-2; D remains unclear. V was trimmed by 10 bases and J by 5 bases, leaving 14 bases between them. The CDR3 consists of 13 residues. Germline V gene sequence: CDR1 MDHEN, CDR2 SYDVKM. As DNA, the CDR3 is TGTGCCACCTCCGGTCCCTGGACCGGGGAGCTGTTTTTT. As protein: CATSGPWTGELFF.